One sample yielded the 5 T cell receptor beta chains listed below, sequenced in a study of control samples from healthy donors and cancer patients. Repertoires were generated with immunoSEQ multiplex PCR, while TCRdb's copy carries only in-frame clones and drops some. The sample shows tens of thousands of clones, roughly 90% of them seen only once. The specimen was PBMCs. These receptors came from a middle-aged woman with head and neck cancer.

This clone was seen only once. The chain employs TRBV27 and TRBJ2-1; D is undetermined. Germline V lookup: CDR1 MNHEY, CDR2 SMNVEV (reference sequence). Trimming shortened V by 4 bases and J by 10 bases, and 11 bases separated the two germline ends. The CDR3 is 12 residues long. The CDR3 bases are TGTGCCAGCAGTTGGGCGGATAAGGAGCAGTTCTTC. Translation: CASSWADKEQFF.

This chain joins TRBV4-2 and TRBJ2-3; no definite D call. The ends were cut back, 1 base at V and 2 bases at J, with 7 bases in the middle. CDR1 is LGHNA, CDR2 YNFKEQ, per germline. The CDR3 contains 14 residues. Here the CDR3 DNA reads TGTGCCAGCAGCCAAGGCTTGTTCACAGATACGCAGTATTTT. Amino acid sequence: CASSQGLFTDTQYF.

This chain links TRBV12-3 or TRBV12-4 with TRBJ1-4; D is unclear. The V end was cut by 8 bases, the J end by 6 bases, with 10 bases between. CDR3 length equals 12 residues. CDR3 sequence: CASVSVDEKLFF. CDR3 bases: TGTGCCAGCGTGTCTGTTGATGAAAAACTGTTTTTT.

This clone was counted only a few times. The chain carries TRBV5-8 and TRBJ2-5, with D perhaps given as TRBD1 or TRBD2 (5 bases each). The length of the CDR3 is 13 residues. V dropped 0 bases and J dropped 2 bases, with 5 bases sitting between them. Germline loops: CDR1 SGHTS, CDR2 YDEGEE. The CDR3 loop reads CASSLGGQETQYF. Written as DNA, the CDR3 is TGTGCCAGCAGCTTGGGGGGGCAAGAGACCCAGTACTTC. The full variable domain, completed using reference TRBV5-8 and TRBJ2-5, is EAGVTQSPTHLIKTRGQQATLRCSPISGHTSVYWYQQALGLGLQFLLWYDEGEERNRGNFPPRFSGRQFPNYSSELNVNALELEDSALYLCASSLGGQETQYFGPGTRLLVL.

The DNA for the CDR3 is TGCGCCAGCAGCTTGGACGGGACACCTAACTCTGGAAACACCATATATTTT. Residues: CASSLDGTPNSGNTIYF. V usage is TRBV5-1 and J usage is TRBJ1-3; TRBD1 is a possible D gene (6 bases). Germline CDR1 SGHRS, CDR2 YFSETQ. This CDR3 contains 17 residues. V was trimmed by 0 bases and J by 0 bases, leaving 13 bases between them.